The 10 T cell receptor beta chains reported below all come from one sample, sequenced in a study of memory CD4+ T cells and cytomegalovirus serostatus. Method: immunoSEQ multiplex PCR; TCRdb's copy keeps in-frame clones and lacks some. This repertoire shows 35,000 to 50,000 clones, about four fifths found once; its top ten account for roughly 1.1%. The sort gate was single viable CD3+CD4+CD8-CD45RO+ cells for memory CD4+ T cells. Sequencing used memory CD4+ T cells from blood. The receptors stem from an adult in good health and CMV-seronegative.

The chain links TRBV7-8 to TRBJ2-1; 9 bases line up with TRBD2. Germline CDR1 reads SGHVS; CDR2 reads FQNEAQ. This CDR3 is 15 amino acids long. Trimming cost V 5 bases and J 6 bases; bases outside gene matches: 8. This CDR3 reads CASSLLAGASNEQFF. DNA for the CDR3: TGTGCCAGCAGCCTATTAGCGGGAGCCTCCAATGAGCAGTTCTTC.

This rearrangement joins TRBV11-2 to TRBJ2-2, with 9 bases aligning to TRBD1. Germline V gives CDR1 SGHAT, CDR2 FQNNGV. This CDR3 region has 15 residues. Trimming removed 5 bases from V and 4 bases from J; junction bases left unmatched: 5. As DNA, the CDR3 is TGTGCCAGCAGCGTGACAGGGGGAGCCACCGGGGAGCTGTTTTTT. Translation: CASSVTGGATGELFF. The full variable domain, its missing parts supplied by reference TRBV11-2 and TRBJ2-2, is EAGVAQSPRYKIIEKRQSVAFWCNPISGHATLYWYQQILGQGPKLLIQFQNNGVVDDSQLPKDRFSAERLKGVDSTLKIQPAKLEDSAVYLCASSVTGGATGELFFGEGSRLTVL.

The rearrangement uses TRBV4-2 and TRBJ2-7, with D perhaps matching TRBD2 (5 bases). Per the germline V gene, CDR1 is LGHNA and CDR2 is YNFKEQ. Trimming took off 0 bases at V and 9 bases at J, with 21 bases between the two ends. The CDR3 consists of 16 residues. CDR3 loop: CASSQDSSGIEKRQYF. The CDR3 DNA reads TGTGCCAGCAGCCAAGATTCTTCCGGGATTGAGAAAAGGCAGTACTTC.

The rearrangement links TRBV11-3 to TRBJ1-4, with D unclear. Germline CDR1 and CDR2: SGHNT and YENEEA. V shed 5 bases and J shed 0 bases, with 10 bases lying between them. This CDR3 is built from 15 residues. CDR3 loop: CASSLQLATNEKLFF. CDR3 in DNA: TGTGCCAGCAGCCTACAACTTGCAACTAATGAAAAACTGTTTTTT. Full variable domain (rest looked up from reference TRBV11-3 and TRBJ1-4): EAGVVQSPRYKIIEKKQPVAFWCNPISGHNTLYWYLQNLGQGPELLIRYENEEAVDDSQLPKDRFSAERLKGVDSTLKIQPAELGDSAVYLCASSLQLATNEKLFFGSGTQLSVL.

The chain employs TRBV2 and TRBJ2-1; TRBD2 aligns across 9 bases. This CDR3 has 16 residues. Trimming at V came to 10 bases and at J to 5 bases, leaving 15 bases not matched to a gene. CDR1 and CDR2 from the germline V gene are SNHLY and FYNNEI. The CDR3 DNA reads TGTGCCACACATAGCGGCGGGAGGGCCTGGGACAATGAGCAGTTCTTC. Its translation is CATHSGGRAWDNEQFF.

The CDR3 bases are TGTGCCAGCAGTCTTCGACAGGGGGTGAATGAGCAGTTCTTC. Translated, it gives CASSLRQGVNEQFF. V is TRBV6-5 and J is TRBJ2-1, with 9 positions matching TRBD1. Germline V gene lookup returns CDR1 MNHEY and CDR2 SVGAGI. V shed 5 bases, J shed 7 bases, and the junction held 6 bases outside the gene matches. The CDR3 consists of 14 residues.

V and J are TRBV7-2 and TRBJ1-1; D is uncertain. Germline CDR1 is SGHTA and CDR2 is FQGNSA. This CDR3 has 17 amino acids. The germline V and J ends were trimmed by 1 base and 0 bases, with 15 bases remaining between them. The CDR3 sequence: CASSLDGPLSLNTEAFF. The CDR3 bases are TGTGCCAGCAGCTTAGACGGACCCCTTTCCTTGAACACTGAAGCTTTCTTT.

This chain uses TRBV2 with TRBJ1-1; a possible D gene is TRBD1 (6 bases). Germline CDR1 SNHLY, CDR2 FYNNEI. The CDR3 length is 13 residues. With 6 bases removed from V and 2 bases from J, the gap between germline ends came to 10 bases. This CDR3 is CASSLQGNTEAFF. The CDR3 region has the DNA TGTGCCAGCAGCCTACAGGGAAACACTGAAGCTTTCTTT.

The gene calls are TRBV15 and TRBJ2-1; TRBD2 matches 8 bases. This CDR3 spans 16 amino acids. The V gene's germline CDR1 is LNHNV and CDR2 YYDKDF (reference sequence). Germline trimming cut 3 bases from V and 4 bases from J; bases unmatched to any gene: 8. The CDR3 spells CATSSWSSGTYNEQFF. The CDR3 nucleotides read TGTGCCACCAGCAGCTGGAGTAGCGGGACATACAATGAGCAGTTCTTC.

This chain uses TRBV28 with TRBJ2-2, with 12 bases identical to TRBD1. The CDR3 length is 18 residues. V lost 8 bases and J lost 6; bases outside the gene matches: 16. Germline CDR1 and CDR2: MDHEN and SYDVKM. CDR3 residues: CASALRLRDRGLPGELFF. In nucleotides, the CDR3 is TGTGCCAGCGCACTTCGGCTGAGGGACAGGGGGCTTCCCGGGGAGCTGTTTTTT.